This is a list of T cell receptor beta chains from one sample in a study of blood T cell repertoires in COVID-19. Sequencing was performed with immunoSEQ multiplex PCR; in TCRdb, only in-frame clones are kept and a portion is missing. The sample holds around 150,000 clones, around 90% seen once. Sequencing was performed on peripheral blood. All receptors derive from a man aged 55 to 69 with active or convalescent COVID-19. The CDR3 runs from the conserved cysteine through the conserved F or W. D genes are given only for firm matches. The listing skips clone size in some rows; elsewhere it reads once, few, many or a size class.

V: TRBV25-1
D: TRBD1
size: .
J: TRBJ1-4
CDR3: CASSIRTGSNEKLFF
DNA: TGTGCCAGCAGCATTCGGACAGGGTCGAATGAAAAACTGTTTTTT

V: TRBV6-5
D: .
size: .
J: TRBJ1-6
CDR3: CASSLTTGNNSPLHF
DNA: TGTGCCAGCAGCCTAACCACAGGGAATAATTCACCCCTCCACTTT

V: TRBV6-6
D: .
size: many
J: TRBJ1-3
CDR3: CASSTPYNTIYF
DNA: TGTGCCAGCAGCACCCCCTATAACACCATATATTTT

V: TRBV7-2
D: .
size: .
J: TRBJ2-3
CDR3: CASSLEGREADTQYF
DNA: TGTGCCAGCAGCTTAGAGGGCAGGGAGGCAGATACGCAGTATTTT

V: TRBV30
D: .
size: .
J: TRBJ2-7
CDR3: CAWSLGLSYEQYF
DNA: TGTGCCTGGAGTCTGGGACTTTCCTACGAGCAGTACTTC

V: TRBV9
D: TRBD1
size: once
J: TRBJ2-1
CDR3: CASSVEGAGYNEQFF
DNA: TGTGCCAGCAGCGTAGAGGGGGCGGGCTACAATGAGCAGTTCTTC

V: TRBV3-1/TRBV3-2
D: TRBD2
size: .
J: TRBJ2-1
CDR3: CASSQDRTSGNEQFF
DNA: TGTGCCAGCAGCCAAGACCGGACTAGCGGCAATGAGCAGTTCTTC

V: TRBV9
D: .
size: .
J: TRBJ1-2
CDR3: CASSPGPGVYGYTF
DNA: TGTGCCAGCAGCCCCGGCCCAGGGGTCTATGGCTACACCTTC

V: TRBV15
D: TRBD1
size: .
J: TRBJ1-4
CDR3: CATSPLALQGVIPTNEKLFF
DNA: TGTGCCACCAGCCCCTTAGCCTTACAGGGGGTAATCCCAACTAATGAAAAACTGTTTTTT

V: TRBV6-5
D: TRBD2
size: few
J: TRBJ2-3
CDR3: CASRTNSGTSDTQYF
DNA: TGTGCCAGCAGAACTAATAGCGGGACCTCTGATACGCAGTATTTT

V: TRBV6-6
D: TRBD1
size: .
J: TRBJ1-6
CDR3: CASSLKRGQGARNSPLHF
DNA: TGTGCCAGCAGTCTTAAGCGTGGGCAGGGGGCCAGGAATTCACCCCTCCACTTT

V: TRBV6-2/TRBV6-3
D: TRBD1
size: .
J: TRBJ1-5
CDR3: CASSSRTGLSNQPQHF
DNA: TGTGCCAGCAGTTCCAGGACAGGCTTAAGCAATCAGCCCCAGCATTTT

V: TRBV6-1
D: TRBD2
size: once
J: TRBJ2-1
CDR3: CASSEIAGGRYEQFF
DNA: TGTGCCAGCAGTGAAATAGCGGGAGGGCGTTATGAGCAGTTCTTC

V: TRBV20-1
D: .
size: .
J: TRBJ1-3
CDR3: CSASRRSGNTIYF
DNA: TGCAGTGCTAGTAGGAGGTCTGGAAACACCATATATTTT

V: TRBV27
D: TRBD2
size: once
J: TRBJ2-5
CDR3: CASRSSGRRETQYF
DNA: TGTGCCAGCAGGTCTAGCGGGAGGAGAGAGACCCAGTACTTC

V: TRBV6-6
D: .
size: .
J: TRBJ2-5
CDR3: CASSPSYRGGYQETQYF
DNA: TGTGCCAGCAGTCCTTCATACAGGGGGGGGTACCAAGAGACCCAGTACTTC

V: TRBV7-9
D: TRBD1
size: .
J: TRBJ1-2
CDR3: CASSRGQSYGYTF
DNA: TGTGCCAGCAGCCGGGGACAGAGCTATGGCTACACCTTC

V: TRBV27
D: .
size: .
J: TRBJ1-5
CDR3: CASSLVPGGNQPQHF
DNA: TGTGCCAGCAGTTTAGTTCCCGGAGGCAATCAGCCCCAGCATTTT

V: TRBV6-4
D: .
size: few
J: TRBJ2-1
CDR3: CASSVTASASYNEQFF
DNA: TGTGCCAGCAGTGTGACAGCTAGCGCATCCTACAATGAGCAGTTCTTC

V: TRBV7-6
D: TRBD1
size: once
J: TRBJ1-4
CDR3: CASSPGRRGREKLFF
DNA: TGTGCCAGCAGCCCGGGTCGGAGGGGGCGCGAAAAACTGTTTTTT

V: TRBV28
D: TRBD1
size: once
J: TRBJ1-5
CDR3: CASSLGTGYQPQHF
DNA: TGTGCCAGCAGTCTCGGGACAGGTTATCAGCCCCAGCATTTT

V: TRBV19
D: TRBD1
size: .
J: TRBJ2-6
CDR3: CASSIVPGGAPGANVLTF
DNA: TGTGCCAGTAGTATAGTCCCAGGGGGCGCTCCTGGGGCCAACGTCCTGACTTTC

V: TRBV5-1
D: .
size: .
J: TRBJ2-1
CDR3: CASSPPASNEQFF
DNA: TGCGCCAGCAGCCCCCCCGCTAGCAATGAGCAGTTCTTC

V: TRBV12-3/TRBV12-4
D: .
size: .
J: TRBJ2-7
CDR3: CASSLVGGYEQYF
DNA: TGTGCCAGCAGTTTAGTAGGCGGGTACGAGCAGTACTTC

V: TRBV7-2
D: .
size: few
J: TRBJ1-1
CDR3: CASNSRGLQNTEAFF
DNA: TGTGCCAGCAACTCGAGGGGACTGCAGAACACTGAAGCTTTCTTT

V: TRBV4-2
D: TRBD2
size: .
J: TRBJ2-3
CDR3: CASSRRTSGAADTQYF
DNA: TGTGCCAGCAGCCGGCGGACTAGCGGGGCGGCTGATACGCAGTATTTT

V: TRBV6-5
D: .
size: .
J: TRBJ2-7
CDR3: CASESVLSHEQYF
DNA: TGTGCCAGCGAATCCGTTCTAAGCCACGAGCAGTACTTC

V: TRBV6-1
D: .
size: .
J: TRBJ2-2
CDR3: CASSESQGHTGELFF
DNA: TGTGCCAGCAGTGAAAGCCAGGGTCACACCGGGGAGCTGTTTTTT

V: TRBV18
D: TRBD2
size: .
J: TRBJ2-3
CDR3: CASSPRGSGVTQYF
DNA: TGTGCCAGCTCACCACGCGGGAGCGGTGTTACGCAGTATTTT

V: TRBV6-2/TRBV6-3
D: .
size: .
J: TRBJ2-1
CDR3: CASSYSITGSFDNEQFF
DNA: TGTGCCAGCAGTTACTCGATTACCGGGAGTTTCGACAATGAGCAGTTCTTC

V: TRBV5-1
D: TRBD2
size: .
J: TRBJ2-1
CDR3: CASSLAAGGRVNEQFF
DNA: TGCGCCAGCAGCTTGGCAGCGGGAGGCCGGGTGAATGAGCAGTTCTTC

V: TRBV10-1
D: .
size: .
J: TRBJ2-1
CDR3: CASSESGTMRSNEQFF
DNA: TGCGCCAGCAGTGAGTCGGGGACAATGAGGTCCAATGAGCAGTTCTTC

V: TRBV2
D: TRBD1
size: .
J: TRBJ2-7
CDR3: CASSGAFFRDRGNYEQYF
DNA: TGTGCCAGCAGTGGCGCTTTTTTCCGGGACAGGGGGAATTACGAGCAGTACTTC

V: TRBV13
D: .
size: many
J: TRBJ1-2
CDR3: CASSLRRQANYGYTF
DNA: TGTGCCAGCAGCTTACGGCGACAGGCTAACTATGGCTACACCTTC

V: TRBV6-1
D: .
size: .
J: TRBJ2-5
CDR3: CASSEDDRGIEETQYF
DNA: TGTGCCAGCAGTGAAGACGATCGCGGGATAGAAGAGACCCAGTACTTC

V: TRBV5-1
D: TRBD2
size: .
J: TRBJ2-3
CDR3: CASSLASGRDTQYF
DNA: TGCGCCAGCAGCTTGGCCAGCGGGAGAGATACGCAGTATTTT

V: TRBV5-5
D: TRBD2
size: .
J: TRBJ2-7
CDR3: CASSKLPGLETYEQYF
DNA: TGTGCCAGCAGCAAACTGCCGGGACTAGAGACCTACGAGCAGTACTTC

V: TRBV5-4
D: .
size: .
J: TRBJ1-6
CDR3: CASSLGQGWESPLHF
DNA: TGTGCCAGCAGCTTGGGTCAGGGGTGGGAATCACCCCTCCACTTT

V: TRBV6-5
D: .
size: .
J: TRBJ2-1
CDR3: CASSVYNEQFF
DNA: TGTGCCAGCAGCGTATACAATGAGCAGTTCTTC

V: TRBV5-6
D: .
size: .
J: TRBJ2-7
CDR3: CASSLMTGGRSSYEQYF
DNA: TGTGCCAGCAGCTTGATGACAGGAGGTCGGTCCTCCTACGAGCAGTACTTC

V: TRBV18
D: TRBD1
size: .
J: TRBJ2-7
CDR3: CASSPYTGGSYEQYF
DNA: TGTGCCAGCTCACCATACACAGGGGGTTCCTACGAGCAGTACTTC

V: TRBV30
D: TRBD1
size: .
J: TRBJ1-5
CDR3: CAWAGQNNQPQHF
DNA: TGTGCCTGGGCGGGACAGAACAATCAGCCCCAGCATTTT

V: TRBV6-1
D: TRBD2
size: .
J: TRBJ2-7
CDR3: CASSERASGSPFSYEQYF
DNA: TGTGCCAGCAGTGAAAGAGCTAGCGGGAGCCCTTTCTCCTACGAGCAGTACTTC

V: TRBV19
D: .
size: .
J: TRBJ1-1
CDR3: CASTLGQYTEAFF
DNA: TGTGCCAGTACCCTGGGGCAGTACACTGAAGCTTTCTTT

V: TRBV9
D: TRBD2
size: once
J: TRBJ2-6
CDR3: CASSYPRGAGANVLTF
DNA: TGTGCCAGCAGCTATCCGCGGGGGGCTGGGGCCAACGTCCTGACTTTC

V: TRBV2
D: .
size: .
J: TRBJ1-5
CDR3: CASNASGKRSNQPQHF
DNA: TGTGCCAGCAATGCGTCCGGGAAACGCAGCAATCAGCCCCAGCATTTT

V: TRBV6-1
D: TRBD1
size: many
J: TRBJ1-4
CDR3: CASSKAGTGTEKLFF
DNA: TGTGCCAGCAGTAAAGCCGGGACAGGGACTGAAAAACTGTTTTTT

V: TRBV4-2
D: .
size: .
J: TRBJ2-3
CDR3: CASSPGVGGHRDTQYF
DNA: TGTGCCAGCAGCCCCGGGGTGGGAGGCCATAGGGATACGCAGTATTTT

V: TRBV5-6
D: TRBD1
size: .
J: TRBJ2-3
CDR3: CASSPAPRGPSTDTQYF
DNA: TGTGCCAGCAGCCCAGCCCCCAGGGGGCCGAGCACAGATACGCAGTATTTT

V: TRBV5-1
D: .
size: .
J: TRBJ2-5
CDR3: CASSPGQYQETQYF
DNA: TGCGCCAGCAGCCCCGGACAGTACCAAGAGACCCAGTACTTC

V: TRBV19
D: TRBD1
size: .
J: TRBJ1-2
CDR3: CASSRPGTGNYGYTF
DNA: TGTGCCAGTAGTAGGCCAGGGACAGGGAACTATGGCTACACCTTC

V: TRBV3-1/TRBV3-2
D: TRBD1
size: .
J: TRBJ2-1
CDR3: CASSQRTGKNEQFF
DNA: TGTGCCAGCAGCCAAAGGACAGGGAAGAATGAGCAGTTCTTC

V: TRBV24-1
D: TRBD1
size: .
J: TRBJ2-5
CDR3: CATSTPRTGDETQYF
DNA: TGTGCCACCAGTACCCCCCGGACAGGGGACGAGACCCAGTACTTC

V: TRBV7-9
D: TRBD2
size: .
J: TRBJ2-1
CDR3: CASSTTGTRKRNEQFF
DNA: TGTGCCAGCAGCACCACCGGGACTAGGAAAAGGAATGAGCAGTTCTTC